This T cell receptor beta chain was identified in a study of Ad26.COV2.S vaccination and SARS-CoV-2 variants. Study-wide findings and caveats: Total T cell responses were possibly underestimated by TCR breadth and depth analyses.

Details on this clone: Its cognate antigen is unknown.

This CDR3 has 12 amino acids. The V gene lost 2 bases and the J gene lost 4 bases, with 7 bases spanning the gap. Germline values: CDR1 SGHRS, CDR2 YFSETQ. Here immunoSEQ multiplex PCR was the method, and the copy in TCRdb shows in-frame clones only, minus some. The data show more than 400,000 clones, with about 92% seen just once and 1.5% to 2% held by the top ten. Regarding treatment: some 20 received Ad26.COV2.S at low or high dose, single or two shots; 5 received placebo; per-sample allocation not given. Samples came from day 63 after the first vaccine or placebo injection. Boston supplied an adult donor aged 18-55 years.

The clonotype originates from a person between 18 and 60 years old who received the Ad26.COV2.S COVID-19 vaccine or a placebo. V gene TRBV5-1 combines with J gene TRBJ2-7; D gene ambiguous. The specimen was peripheral blood, collected in a trial of Ad26.COV2.S vaccine versus placebo. CDR3 loop: CASSLTGYEQYF. In DNA, the CDR3 is TGCGCCAGCAGCTTAACGGGTTACGAGCAGTACTTC.